Presented here are 15 T cell receptor beta chains from one specimen sequenced in a study of T cell responses to AZD1222 COVID-19 vaccine. Sequenced by immunoSEQ multiplex PCR; TCRdb stores in-frame clones only, minus some. The sample records around 110,000 clones, 88% being singletons. Sequenced material: peripheral blood, taken on day 0 of AZD1222 vaccination. The source of these receptors is an adult in good health.

This chain joins TRBV11-1 and TRBJ1-4; D not resolved. The germline V gene has CDR1 SGHAT and CDR2 FQDESV (reference sequence). The CDR3 is 15 amino acids. V shed 2 bases and J shed 3 bases, with 10 bases lying between them. CDR3 DNA: TGTGCCAGCAGCTTATCATCTGGACCTAATGAAAAACTGTTTTTT. Encoded protein: CASSLSSGPNEKLFF. The entire variable domain, with the rest obtained from reference TRBV11-1 and TRBJ1-4, is as follows: EAEVAQSPRYKITEKSQAVAFWCDPISGHATLYWYRQILGQGPELLVQFQDESVVDDSQLPKDRFSAERLKGVDSTLKIQPAELGDSAMYLCASSLSSGPNEKLFFGSGTQLSVL.

The genes are TRBV4-1 and TRBJ2-1; 8 bases map to TRBD1. The V segment lost 3 bases and the J segment 0 bases; nucleotides outside the gene matches: 1. CDR3 length: 15 amino acids. From germline, CDR1 is MGHRA and CDR2 YSYEKL. CDR3 coding DNA: TGCGCCAGCAGCCAGACAGGGGCCTCCTACAATGAGCAGTTCTTC. It translates to CASSQTGASYNEQFF.

V gene TRBV4-1 combines with J gene TRBJ2-1; D is ambiguous. The CDR3 consists of 17 residues. With 0 bases removed from V and 5 bases from J, the gap between germline ends came to 17 bases. Germline V gene sequence: CDR1 MGHRA, CDR2 YSYEKL. This CDR3 reads CASSQETRGPANNEQFF. The CDR3 coding sequence is TGCGCCAGCAGCCAAGAGACCCGCGGCCCAGCTAACAATGAGCAGTTCTTC.

The rearrangement links TRBV5-8 to TRBJ1-2; no definite D call. V was trimmed by 2 bases and J by 0 bases, leaving 11 bases between them. Per germline, CDR1 SGHTS and CDR2 YDEGEE. The CDR3 is 15 amino acids. In nucleotides, the CDR3 is TGTGCCAGCAGCTTTCACGGGCGTTCTAACTATGGCTACACCTTC. Protein: CASSFHGRSNYGYTF.

The chain is built from TRBV19 and TRBJ1-6, with D tentatively TRBD1 (5 bases). Germline CDR1 and CDR2: LNHDA and SQIVND (reference sequence). The CDR3 extends over 13 amino acids. V was shortened by 5 bases and J by 10 bases, with 12 bases between the two germline ends. The CDR3 region has the DNA TGTGCCAGTAGTTCCCTCCGGGGGTCACCCCTCCACTTT. The encoded protein is CASSSLRGSPLHF.

V is TRBV29-1 and J is TRBJ1-2, with a weak D call TRBD1 (5 bases). CDR3 length: 14 amino acids. Trimming pared 0 bases from V and 11 bases from J, leaving 19 bases between. CDR1 is SQVTM, CDR2 ANQGSEA, per germline. The CDR3 DNA sequence: TGCAGCGTTGAAGATCTAGGGAACGGGGGTTGGTACACCTTC. Translation gives CSVEDLGNGGWYTF.

The chain couples TRBV6-6 to TRBJ1-3, with D tentatively TRBD1 (6 bases). V lost 5 bases, J lost 0 bases, and 11 bases lay in between. CDR1 MNHNY and CDR2 SVGAGI come from the germline V gene (reference sequence). There are 15 residues in the CDR3. CDR3 sequence: CASSTNRDSGNTIYF. CDR3 in DNA: TGTGCCAGCAGTACGAACAGGGACTCTGGAAACACCATATATTTT.

J is TRBJ2-2 and V is TRBV24-1; D uncertain. The length of the CDR3 is 12 residues. Germline values: CDR1 KGHDR, CDR2 SFDVKD. Deletions cut 4 bases from V and 5 bases from J, with 4 bases between. In nucleotides, the CDR3 is TGTGCCACCAGTGAGTGGACCGGGGAGCTGTTTTTT. Translating it yields CATSEWTGELFF.

CDR3 amino acids: CASSLTGGDLEAFF. As DNA, the CDR3 is TGTGCCAGCAGCTTGACAGGGGGCGACTTAGAAGCTTTCTTT. This chain uses TRBV7-3 with TRBJ1-1; 10 nucleotides agree with TRBD1. The germline gives CDR1 SGHTA, CDR2 FQGTGA. The V and J ends lost 3 bases and 8 bases, in that order; junction bases with no gene match: 6. The CDR3 covers 14 residues.

The chain has TRBV9 and TRBJ1-2; D might be TRBD1 (5 bases). The CDR3 is made up of 18 amino acids. V was trimmed by 3 bases and J by 2 bases, leaving 23 bases between them. CDR1 SGDLS and CDR2 YYNGEE come from the germline V gene. CDR3 sequence: CASSAQLGGSPRNYGYTF. The CDR3 DNA sequence: TGTGCCAGCAGCGCCCAACTGGGGGGGAGCCCGCGAAACTATGGCTACACCTTC.

The gene calls are TRBV7-6 and TRBJ1-6; 7 bases match TRBD1. V dropped 5 bases and J dropped 6; count of bases not matched to a gene: 7. Germline CDR1 and CDR2: SGHVS and FNYEAQ. The CDR3 loop spans 15 amino acids. DNA for the CDR3: TGTGCCAGCAGCCTCTTGCAGGGGGTTAATTCACCCCTCCACTTT. Amino acid sequence: CASSLLQGVNSPLHF.

This clone was seen once. The chain recombines TRBV5-1 with TRBJ2-2; 9 bases are a match to TRBD1. The V segment lost 4 bases and the J segment 6 bases; nucleotides outside the gene matches: 7. The CDR3 is 15 residues long. Germline V gene lookup returns CDR1 SGHRS and CDR2 YFSETQ. The CDR3 sequence is CASSGGQGGAGELFF. CDR3 bases: TGCGCCAGCAGCGGGGGACAGGGAGGCGCCGGGGAGCTGTTTTTT. Full variable domain (remainder filled in from reference TRBV5-1 and TRBJ2-2): KAGVTQTPRYLIKTRGQQVTLSCSPISGHRSVSWYQQTPGQGLQFLFEYFSETQRNKGNFPGRFSGRQFSNSRSEMNVSTLELGDSALYLCASSGGQGGAGELFFGEGSRLTVL.

CDR3 nucleotides: TGTGCCAGCAGTCCCGGGACAGAGAGTTTCTATGGCTACACCTTC. It specifies CASSPGTESFYGYTF. The rearrangement joins TRBV28 to TRBJ1-2, with 7 bases identical to TRBD1. Germline CDR1 reads MDHEN; CDR2 reads SYDVKM. The CDR3 contains 15 residues. J lost 4 bases, V lost 5 bases, and 10 bases had no gene match.

The chain joins TRBV21-1 to TRBJ1-1. TRBV21-1 is noted as a pseudogene. CDR3 length equals 12 residues. In DNA form, the CDR3 reads TGTGCCAGTAGGAGGGTGAACACTGAAGCTTTCTTT. Translating it yields CASRRVNTEAFF.

This chain joins TRBV7-2 and TRBJ1-2; D possibly corresponds to TRBD1 (5 bases). The CDR3 runs 17 residues. Trimming cost V 1 base and J 1 base, with 16 bases left between them. CDR1 and CDR2 from the germline V gene are SGHTA and FQGNSA. The CDR3 here is CASSLDGGATLNYGYTF. In nucleotides, the CDR3 is TGTGCCAGCAGCTTAGATGGAGGGGCAACACTTAACTATGGCTACACCTTC. Using reference TRBV7-2 and TRBJ1-2 for the parts outside the CDR3, the full variable domain is GAGVSQSPSNKVTEKGKDVELRCDPISGHTALYWYRQSLGQGLEFLIYFQGNSAPDKSGLPSDRFSAERTGGSVSTLTIQRTQQEDSAVYLCASSLDGGATLNYGYTFGSGTRLTVV.